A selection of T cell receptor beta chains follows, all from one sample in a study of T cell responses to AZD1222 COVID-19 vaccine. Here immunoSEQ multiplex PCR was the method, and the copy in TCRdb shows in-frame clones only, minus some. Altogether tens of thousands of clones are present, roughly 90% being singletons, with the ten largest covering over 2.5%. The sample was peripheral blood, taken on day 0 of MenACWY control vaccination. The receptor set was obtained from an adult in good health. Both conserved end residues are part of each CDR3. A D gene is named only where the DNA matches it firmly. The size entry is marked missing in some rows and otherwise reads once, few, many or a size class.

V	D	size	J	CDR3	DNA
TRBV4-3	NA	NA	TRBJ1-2	CASSQDWGNYGYTF	TGCGCCAGCAGCCAAGATTGGGGGAACTATGGCTACACCTTC
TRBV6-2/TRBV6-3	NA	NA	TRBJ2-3	CASSDAGRDTQYF	TGTGCCAGCAGTGACGCGGGGAGGGATACGCAGTATTTT
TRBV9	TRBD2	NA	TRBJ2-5	CASSVVPAGGRETQYF	TGTGCCAGCAGCGTAGTCCCAGCGGGGGGCAGAGAGACCCAGTACTTC
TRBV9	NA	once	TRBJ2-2	CASSVVPGGELFF	TGTGCCAGCAGCGTAGTTCCCGGCGGGGAGCTGTTTTTT
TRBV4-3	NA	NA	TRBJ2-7	CASSQDSLEGGPTYEQYF	TGCGCCAGCAGCCAAGATTCCCTGGAGGGGGGCCCCACCTACGAGCAGTACTTC
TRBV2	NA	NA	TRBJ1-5	CASRPYRNSNQPQHF	TGTGCCAGCAGACCATACAGGAATAGCAATCAGCCCCAGCATTTT
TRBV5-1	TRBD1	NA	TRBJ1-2	CASTGVGTAYGYTF	TGCGCCAGCACCGGGGTCGGGACAGCCTATGGCTACACCTTC
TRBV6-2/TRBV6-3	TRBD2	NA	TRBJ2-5	CASSYSGLAGGRQETQYF	TGTGCCAGCAGTTACTCGGGACTAGCGGGCGGGCGCCAAGAGACCCAGTACTTC
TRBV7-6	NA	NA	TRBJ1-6	CASSFDKGGSNSPLHF	TGTGCCAGCAGCTTCGATAAGGGAGGTAGCAATTCACCCCTCCACTTT
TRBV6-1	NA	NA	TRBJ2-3	CASSEGTSLRDTQYF	TGTGCCAGCAGTGAAGGGACTTCGTTAAGAGATACGCAGTATTTT
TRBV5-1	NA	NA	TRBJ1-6	CASSGNWDSPLHF	TGCGCCAGCAGCGGGAACTGGGATTCACCCCTCCACTTT
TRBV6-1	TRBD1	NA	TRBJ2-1	CASSDGQGYGNEQFF	TGTGCCAGCAGTGATGGACAGGGTTACGGCAATGAGCAGTTCTTC
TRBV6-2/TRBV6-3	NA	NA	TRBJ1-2	CASSYSDNYGYTF	TGTGCCAGCAGTTACTCGGATAACTATGGCTACACCTTC
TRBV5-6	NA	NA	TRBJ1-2	CASSTRGAGFYGYTF	TGTGCCAGCAGCACCCGGGGGGCCGGATTCTATGGCTACACCTTC
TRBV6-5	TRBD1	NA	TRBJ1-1	CASRLTGFDTEAFF	TGTGCCAGCAGGCTGACAGGGTTCGACACTGAAGCTTTCTTT
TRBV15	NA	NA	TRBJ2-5	CATSPVPRLASYQETQYF	TGTGCCACCAGCCCGGTTCCTCGGCTAGCTTCGTACCAAGAGACCCAGTACTTC
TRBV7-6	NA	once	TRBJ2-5	CASSLGRPRIQETQYF	TGTGCCAGCAGCTTAGGGCGTCCCAGGATACAAGAGACCCAGTACTTC
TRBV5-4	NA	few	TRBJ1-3	CASSTAGPRGDTIYF	TGTGCCAGCAGCACAGCCGGGCCTAGAGGCGACACCATATATTTT
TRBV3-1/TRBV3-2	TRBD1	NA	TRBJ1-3	CASSPQLTGKRNTIYF	TGTGCCAGCAGCCCACAATTGACAGGGAAGAGAAACACCATATATTTT
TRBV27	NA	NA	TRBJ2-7	CASSSRGHEQYF	TGTGCCAGCAGTTCGAGGGGCCACGAGCAGTACTTC
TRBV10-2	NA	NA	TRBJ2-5	CASSESWETQYF	TGCGCCAGCAGTGAGTCGTGGGAGACCCAGTACTTC
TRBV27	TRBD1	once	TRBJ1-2	CASSSTGGALWTYTF	TGTGCCAGCAGTTCCACAGGGGGCGCGCTATGGACCTACACCTTC
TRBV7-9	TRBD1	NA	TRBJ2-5	CASSSGQGPIETQYF	TGTGCCAGCAGCTCCGGACAGGGACCGATAGAGACCCAGTACTTC
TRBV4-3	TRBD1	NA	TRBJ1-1	CASSLWTGGDSEAFF	TGCGCCAGCAGCCTTTGGACAGGGGGAGACTCTGAAGCTTTCTTT
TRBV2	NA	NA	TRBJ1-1	CASSEMGSRNTEAFF	TGTGCCAGCAGTGAAATGGGATCTCGGAACACTGAAGCTTTCTTT
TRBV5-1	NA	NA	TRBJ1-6	CASSLDVGSPLHF	TGCGCCAGCAGCTTGGATGTGGGTTCACCCCTCCACTTT
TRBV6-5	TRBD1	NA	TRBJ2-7	CASSYGTGDEQYF	TGTGCCAGCAGTTACGGGACAGGGGACGAGCAGTACTTC
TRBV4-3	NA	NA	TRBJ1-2	CASSQQKAYGYTF	TGCGCCAGCAGCCAACAAAAAGCTTATGGCTACACCTTC
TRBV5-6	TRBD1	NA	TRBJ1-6	CASSPRGQYNSPLHF	TGTGCCAGCAGTCCCAGGGGGCAATATAATTCACCCCTCCACTTT
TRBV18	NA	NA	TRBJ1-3	CASSPRQPGVSGNTIYF	TGTGCCAGCTCACCACGCCAGCCAGGGGTCTCTGGAAACACCATATATTTT
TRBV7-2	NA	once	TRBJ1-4	CASSHPKTHQSEKLFF	TGTGCCAGCAGCCACCCAAAGACGCATCAATCGGAAAAACTGTTTTTT
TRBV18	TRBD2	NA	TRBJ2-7	CASSPRRQRETSSYEQYF	TGTGCCAGCTCACCAAGGAGACAGCGGGAAACTAGCTCCTACGAGCAGTACTTC
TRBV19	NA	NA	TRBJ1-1	CASSIRGANTEAFF	TGTGCCAGTAGTATACGTGGGGCGAACACTGAAGCTTTCTTT
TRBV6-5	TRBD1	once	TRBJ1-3	CASSHRGAGNTIYF	TGTGCCAGCAGCCACAGGGGGGCTGGAAACACCATATATTTT
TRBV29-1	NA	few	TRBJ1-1	CSVDPPGEQGEAFF	TGCAGCGTTGATCCCCCCGGTGAGCAGGGTGAAGCTTTCTTT
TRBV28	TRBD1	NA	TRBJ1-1	CASSYHRGRTEAFF	TGTGCCAGCAGTTACCACAGGGGGCGTACTGAAGCTTTCTTT
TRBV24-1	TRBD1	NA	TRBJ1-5	CATSDATGGGQPQHF	TGTGCCACCAGTGACGCGACAGGGGGCGGGCAGCCCCAGCATTTT
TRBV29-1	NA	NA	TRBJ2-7	CSGSGGASYEQYF	TGCAGCGGCAGTGGGGGAGCCTCCTACGAGCAGTACTTC
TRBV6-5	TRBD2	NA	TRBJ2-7	CASSYVAAGVSYEQYF	TGTGCCAGCAGTTACGTGGCAGCGGGGGTTTCCTACGAGCAGTACTTC
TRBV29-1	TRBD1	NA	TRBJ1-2	CSVYGTAKYGYTF	TGCAGCGTTTACGGGACAGCCAAATATGGCTACACCTTC
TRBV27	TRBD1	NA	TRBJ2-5	CASSIQGQVETQYF	TGTGCCAGCAGTATCCAGGGACAGGTAGAGACCCAGTACTTC
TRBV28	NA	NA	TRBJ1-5	CASSLWSDSGQPQHF	TGTGCCAGCAGTTTATGGTCGGATTCGGGTCAGCCCCAGCATTTT
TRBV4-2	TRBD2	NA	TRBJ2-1	CASSQVAGVNEQFF	TGTGCCAGCAGCCAAGTCGCGGGGGTCAATGAGCAGTTCTTC
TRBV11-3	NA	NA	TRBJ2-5	CASSSALGETQYF	TGTGCCAGCAGCTCCGCTCTGGGTGAGACCCAGTACTTC
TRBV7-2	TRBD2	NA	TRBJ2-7	CASNTKGTSSYEQYF	TGTGCCAGCAATACTAAAGGGACTAGCAGCTACGAGCAGTACTTC
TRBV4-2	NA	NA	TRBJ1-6	CASSQDRGGNSPLHF	TGTGCCAGCAGCCAAGACAGGGGCGGTAATTCACCCCTCCACTTT
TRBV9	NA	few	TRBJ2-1	CASSVLVGEYNEQFF	TGTGCCAGCAGCGTTTTAGTGGGGGAATACAATGAGCAGTTCTTC
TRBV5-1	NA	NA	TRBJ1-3	CASSPGEIGGNTIYF	TGCGCCAGCAGCCCGGGGGAGATCGGTGGAAACACCATATATTTT
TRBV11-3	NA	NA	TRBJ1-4	CASSLRVGNEKLFF	TGTGCCAGCAGCTTAAGGGTAGGTAATGAAAAACTGTTTTTT
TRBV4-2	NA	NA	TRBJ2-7	CASSQITTASYEQYF	TGTGCCAGCAGCCAAATTACGACAGCATCCTACGAGCAGTACTTC
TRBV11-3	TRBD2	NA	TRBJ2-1	CASSPGTSGGYEQFF	TGTGCCAGCAGCCCAGGGACTAGCGGGGGCTATGAGCAGTTCTTC
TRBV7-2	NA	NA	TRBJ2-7	CASSRRTSEQYF	TGTGCCAGCAGCCGCAGGACGTCAGAGCAGTACTTC
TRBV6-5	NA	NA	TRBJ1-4	CASSYDHTTNEKLFF	TGTGCCAGCAGTTACGATCACACAACTAATGAAAAACTGTTTTTT
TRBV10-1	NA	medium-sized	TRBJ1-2	CASSEGRPYGYTF	TGCGCCAGCAGTGAGGGCAGACCCTATGGCTACACCTTC
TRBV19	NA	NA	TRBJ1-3	CASSIGPGRNTIYF	TGTGCCAGTAGTATAGGCCCGGGGCGGAACACCATATATTTT